The 26 T cell receptor beta chains below come from one sample, sequenced in a study of control samples from healthy donors and cancer patients. Method: immunoSEQ multiplex PCR; TCRdb's copy keeps in-frame clones and lacks some. Among 90,000 to 100,000 clones listed, just over 90% were seen once. The sample consisted of blood. These receptor sequences come from a young woman in good health.

The chain combines TRBV7-9 with TRBJ1-2; D is possibly TRBD1 (5 bases). CDR1 and CDR2 from the germline V gene are SEHNR and FQNEAQ (reference sequence). The V and J ends lost 1 base and 4 bases respectively, with 10 bases between them. The CDR3 spans 14 residues. CDR3 nucleotides: TGTGCCAGCAGCTTAGAGGGACGTATCTATGGCTACACCTTC. As protein: CASSLEGRIYGYTF.

On this clone itself: This sample includes further DNA sequences coding for the same CDR3. The J gene is TRBJ2-5, the V gene TRBV19, with 7 bases aligning to TRBD1. Germline CDR1 and CDR2: LNHDA and SQIVND (reference sequence). After removal of 5 bases from V and 0 bases from J, the junction contained 6 bases not matched to a gene. The length of the CDR3 is 15 residues. DNA of the CDR3: TGTGCCAGTAGTCTGTGGGACAGCGACCAAGAGACCCAGTACTTC. This sequence encodes CASSLWDSDQETQYF. The variable domain in full, completed from reference TRBV19 and TRBJ2-5, reads DGGITQSPKYLFRKEGQNVTLSCEQNLNHDAMYWYRQDPGQGLRLIYYSQIVNDFQKGDIAEGYSVSREKKESFPLTVTSAQKNPTAFYLCASSLWDSDQETQYFGPGTRLLVL.

This clone occurred once. This rearrangement joins TRBV19 to TRBJ2-2; D possibly corresponds to TRBD2 (5 bases). The CDR3 is made up of 14 amino acids. The V end was cut by 5 bases, the J end by 7 bases, with 14 bases between. Germline V lookup: CDR1 LNHDA, CDR2 SQIVND (reference sequence). Here the CDR3 DNA reads TGTGCCAGTAGTGTCGGATTTGAGGGCGGGGAGCTGTTTTTT. It encodes CASSVGFEGGELFF.

This chain joins TRBV12-3 or TRBV12-4 and TRBJ1-5, with D tentatively TRBD1 (5 bases). The CDR3 runs to 12 residues. The ends were cut back, 6 bases at V and 4 bases at J, with 7 bases in the middle. The CDR3 sequence is CASSGGNQPQHF. DNA for the CDR3: TGTGCCAGCAGCGGGGGTAATCAGCCCCAGCATTTT.

The chain has TRBV13 and TRBJ1-1; D is possibly TRBD1 (6 bases). This CDR3 has 18 amino acids. CDR1 is PRHDT and CDR2 is FYEKMQ in the germline V gene (reference sequence). The V and J ends lost 3 bases and 0 bases respectively, with 20 bases between them. The CDR3 DNA follows: TGTGCCAGCAGCTTTGCTAGGGCCTTCGGACAGATGAACACTGAAGCTTTCTTT. It encodes CASSFARAFGQMNTEAFF.

The J gene is TRBJ1-1, the V gene TRBV7-9; possible D gene TRBD1, 5 bases. Germline V gene data show CDR1 as SEHNR and CDR2 as FQNEAQ (reference sequence). This CDR3 is 15 amino acids long. V was cut by 4 bases and J by 5 bases, with 17 bases left in between. In DNA form, the CDR3 reads TGTGCCAGCAGCTCCCCGTGGGGGGAGGGGACTGAAGCTTTCTTT. This encodes CASSSPWGEGTEAFF.

This clone appeared a single time. This chain links TRBV7-9 with TRBJ2-4; 8 bases fit TRBD1. Trimming at V came to 3 bases and at J to 4 bases, leaving 2 bases not matched to a gene. The CDR3 loop spans 14 amino acids. CDR1 is SEHNR and CDR2 is FQNEAQ in the germline V gene (reference sequence). The CDR3 spells CASSLDRAKNIQYF. CDR3 nucleotide sequence: TGTGCCAGCAGCTTGGACAGGGCAAAAAACATTCAGTACTTC.

This rearrangement joins TRBV10-3 to TRBJ1-2; 7 positions match TRBD1. This CDR3 comprises 12 residues. The germline CDR1 and CDR2 sequences are ENHRY and SYGVKD. V lost 5 bases to trimming and J lost 6 bases; unmatched junction nucleotides: 3. The CDR3 spells CAISTTGNGYTF. CDR3 in DNA: TGTGCCATCAGTACGACAGGGAATGGCTACACCTTC.

This chain uses TRBV6-5 with TRBJ1-1; D ambiguous. Trimming cost V 8 bases and J 4 bases, with 14 bases left between them. Germline V gene data show CDR1 as MNHEY and CDR2 as SVGAGI. CDR3 size: 13 residues. CDR3 coding DNA: TGTGCCAGCCGTCGCGAGTTGGGCACTGAAGCTTTCTTT. The encoded protein is CASRRELGTEAFF.

The rearrangement uses TRBV13 and TRBJ1-1; D unclear. V was pared by 6 bases and J by 1 base, with 12 bases between. Germline CDR1 reads PRHDT; CDR2 reads FYEKMQ (reference sequence). This CDR3 is 14 amino acids long. CDR3 sequence (DNA): TGTGCCAGCAGTCTCCGGAAGGGGAACACTGAAGCTTTCTTT. Protein sequence: CASSLRKGNTEAFF.

The chain employs TRBV27 and TRBJ1-1; D call uncertain. Germline lookup yields CDR1 MNHEY and CDR2 SMNVEV (reference sequence). This CDR3 has 14 residues. V was shortened by 2 bases and J by 3 bases, with 10 bases between the two germline ends. The CDR3 spells CASSLLGGDTEAFF. CDR3 coding DNA: TGTGCCAGCAGTTTACTCGGTGGGGACACTGAAGCTTTCTTT.

In this sample, this clone turned up once. The chain is built from TRBV7-3 and TRBJ2-3; D may match TRBD1 or TRBD2 (6 bases each). V gave up 2 bases and J gave up 6 bases, with 12 bases separating them. The V gene's germline CDR1 is SGHTA and CDR2 FQGTGA. This CDR3 comprises 14 residues. CDR3 nucleotides: TGTGCCAGCAGCTTATCACCGGGGGCTGATACGCAGTATTTT. This translates into CASSLSPGADTQYF.

This rearrangement joins TRBV5-1 to TRBJ2-7; TRBD1 matches 10 bases. V trimming: 5 bases; J trimming: 5 bases; junction bases outside the gene matches: 7. Germline assignment: CDR1 SGHRS and CDR2 YFSETQ. This CDR3 has 14 residues. CDR3 region: CASRPGTGADEQYF. The CDR3 DNA sequence: TGCGCCAGCAGGCCCGGGACAGGGGCGGACGAGCAGTACTTC.

The rearrangement joins TRBV9 to TRBJ2-2; no clear D gene. Trimming stripped 4 bases from V and 4 bases from J, with 11 bases between. CDR3 length equals 14 residues. Germline CDR1 SGDLS, CDR2 YYNGEE. The CDR3 reads CASSFQSSTGELFF. CDR3 in DNA: TGTGCCAGCAGCTTCCAGTCAAGCACCGGGGAGCTGTTTTTT.

The V gene is TRBV27, the J gene TRBJ2-7; 8 bases are shared with TRBD2. The V and J ends lost 4 bases and 1 base, in that order; junction bases with no gene match: 3. This CDR3 is built from 14 residues. CDR1 and CDR2 (germline): MNHEY, SMNVEV (reference sequence). CDR3 in DNA: TGTGCCAGCAGTTACGGGGGGGGGTCCTACGAGCAGTACTTC. It is translated as CASSYGGGSYEQYF.

The chain joins TRBV18 to TRBJ1-6, with D possibly matching TRBD1 (6 bases). Per the germline V gene, CDR1 is KGHSH and CDR2 is LQKENI. The CDR3 has 17 residues. Trimming took 3 bases from V and 2 from J, leaving 14 bases between them. The CDR3 nucleotides read TGTGCCAGCTCACCGACTGGGGGCGGCCCCTATAATTCACCCCTCCACTTT. This codes for CASSPTGGGPYNSPLHF.

The rearrangement joins TRBV5-4 to TRBJ1-1; D might be TRBD1 (5 bases). From germline, CDR1 is SGHNT and CDR2 YYREEE (reference sequence). V was shortened by 3 bases and J by 1 base, with 7 bases between the two germline ends. This CDR3 region has 13 residues. Here the CDR3 reads CASSYTGNTEAFF. The CDR3 DNA reads TGTGCCAGCAGCTACACAGGGAACACTGAAGCTTTCTTT.

V and J are TRBV5-1 and TRBJ1-1; weak D call: TRBD1 (5 bases). V was cut by 5 bases and J by 0 bases, with 8 bases left in between. Germline V lookup: CDR1 SGHRS, CDR2 YFSETQ. The CDR3 is 13 amino acids. CDR3 coding DNA: TGCGCCAGCAGGGACAACATGAACACTGAAGCTTTCTTT. This sequence encodes CASRDNMNTEAFF.

The V and J genes are TRBV24-1 and TRBJ2-2; 8 bases are shared with TRBD1. The CDR3 has 18 amino acids. Germline V gene lookup returns CDR1 KGHDR and CDR2 SFDVKD. V trimming: 1 base; J trimming: 6 bases; junction bases outside the gene matches: 12. The chain's CDR3 is CATSDFHRGTGLPGELFF. The DNA for the CDR3 is TGTGCCACCAGTGATTTCCATCGAGGGACAGGCTTACCCGGGGAGCTGTTTTTT.

The chain recombines TRBV7-6 with TRBJ1-1; D ambiguous. This CDR3 region has 16 residues. Germline V lookup: CDR1 SGHVS, CDR2 FNYEAQ. Deletions cut 3 bases from V and 1 base from J, with 15 bases between. The CDR3 region is CASSLEVSGRNTEAFF. The CDR3 coding sequence is TGTGCCAGCAGCTTGGAGGTGTCTGGACGGAACACTGAAGCTTTCTTT.

The rearrangement links TRBV28 to TRBJ1-3; 8 bases align to TRBD1. Per germline, CDR1 MDHEN and CDR2 SYDVKM. This CDR3 spans 15 amino acids. V lost 6 bases to trimming and J lost 2 bases; unmatched junction nucleotides: 6. The CDR3 nucleotides are TGTGCCAGCAGCTGGACAGGGTGGACTGGAAACACCATATATTTT. Protein: CASSWTGWTGNTIYF.

The rearrangement joins TRBV9 to TRBJ1-6, with 10 bases lining up with TRBD1. This CDR3 comprises 17 residues. V trimming: 4 bases; J trimming: 7 bases; junction bases outside the gene matches: 11. Germline CDR1 is SGDLS and CDR2 is YYNGEE. The CDR3 protein is CASSPSGGTGENSPLHF. CDR3 coding DNA: TGTGCCAGCAGCCCCTCCGGAGGGACAGGGGAGAATTCACCCCTCCACTTT.

The gene calls are TRBV15 and TRBJ1-2; the D gene is possibly TRBD1 (6 bases). The CDR3 has 17 amino acids. CDR1 LNHNV and CDR2 YYDKDF come from the germline V gene (reference sequence). Trimming removed 3 bases from V and 6 bases from J, with 23 bases in between. The CDR3 bases are TGTGCCACCAGCAGCCCCACCGTTAGTGGGGGGCTAGATGGCTACACCTTC. It encodes CATSSPTVSGGLDGYTF.

The V and J genes are TRBV4-2 and TRBJ1-6; D perhaps matches TRBD1 (6 bases). The V gene's germline CDR1 is LGHNA and CDR2 YNFKEQ. V was clipped by 1 base and J by 5 bases, with 9 bases between them. The length of the CDR3 is 15 residues. CDR3 nucleotides: TGTGCCAGCAGCCAAGGAACAGGGAATAATTCACCCCTCCACTTT. Translation: CASSQGTGNNSPLHF.

This chain connects TRBV7-8 to TRBJ2-1; unclear D gene. Trimming removed 1 base from V and 12 bases from J, with 10 bases in between. CDR3 length: 12 residues. From germline, CDR1 is SGHVS and CDR2 FQNEAQ. CDR3 DNA: TGTGCCAGCAGCTTAGACCGTGGTCCGCAGTTCTTC. Protein product: CASSLDRGPQFF.

The CDR3 nucleotides are TGCAGTGCTAGTCCTCGGACGGATATACAAGAGACCCAGTACTTC. Its protein is CSASPRTDIQETQYF. The genes are TRBV20-1 and TRBJ2-5, with D unresolved. The CDR3 is 15 amino acids. The V end lost 3 bases, the J end lost 2 bases, and 16 bases lay between the germline ends. CDR1 and CDR2 from the germline V gene are DFQATT and SNEGSKA (reference sequence).